The clone carrying this T cell receptor (beta chain) has a count of ten or more. Naive CD4+ cells had CD25+ Tregs removed. TRBV12-4/TRBJ1-2 clonotypes were amplified with adaptor-ligated barcode primers. TCRdb called the multiplex PCR reads again in MiXCR, with one record for every CDR3 protein. Seen here are about 1,000 distinct CDR3 sequences, about 8.4% observed once, and the top ten hold around 85%. The CDR3 totals 11 residues. The V gene lost 2 bases and the J gene lost 5 bases, with 3 bases spanning the gap. Sequencing was performed on naive CD4+ T cells sorted from blood. Indicated subset: naive CD4+ T cells, CD4+CD45RA+CD25-. The chain carries TRBV12-3 or TRBV12-4 and TRBJ1-2; D not certain. This TCR was sampled from a female donor with breast cancer. The CDR3 region is CASSLKYGYTF. The CDR3 DNA reads TGTGCCAGCAGTTTAAAATATGGCTACACCTTC.